This TCR beta chain derives from a study of shared clonotypes between healthy human individuals. General study points: A few donors held about 5% of naive CD4 clonotypes in common. On the whole, naive subsets had larger estimated richness than memory subsets had. Sequencing depth was expected to affect clonotype sharing among donors. Sampling involved blood alone; tissue repertoires likely differ.

As for this clone: Antigen: not known.

The table came from immunoSEQ multiplex PCR; TCRdb's copy has only in-frame clones and leaves some out. The sample holds fewer than 850,000 clones, 90% seen once. The receptor comes from a man younger than 35 in good health. Some clones in this sample may be carry-over from other donors' samples. Input material: memory CD8+ T cells from PBMCs. Subset meaning: CD45RO+ cells pooled with CCR7-negative TemRA cells.

The CDR3 DNA follows: TGTGCCAGTAGGGGGACGGGGCTATACGAGCAGTACTTC. As protein: CASRGTGLYEQYF. The J gene is TRBJ2-7, the V gene TRBV19; the D gene could be TRBD1 or TRBD2 (5 bases each). Trimming left V 6 bases short and J 4 bases short, with 13 bases between. Germline V gene data show CDR1 as LNHDA and CDR2 as SQIVND (reference sequence). This CDR3 contains 13 residues.